This is a list of T cell receptor beta chains from one sample in a study of blood T cell repertoires in COVID-19. Using immunoSEQ multiplex PCR, the repertoire was profiled, and TCRdb retains in-frame clones only, with some absent. The sample yields around 110,000 clones, 84% seen once. The sequencing input was peripheral blood. These receptors were collected from a woman in her sixties with acute or convalescent COVID-19. Both conserved end residues are part of each CDR3. A D gene is named only where the DNA matches it firmly. The size field is filled for only some rows; it gives once, few, many or a size class.

cdr3_nt cdr3_aa d_call j_call v_call clone_size
TGTGCCAGCTCACCGCTCCGTCCGGGACTAGTAGGGTCCGGGGAGCTGTTTTTT CASSPLRPGLVGSGELFF TRBD2 TRBJ2-2 TRBV18 -
TGTGCCAGCAGCTTCAACATTCAGGGAAACACCATATATTTT CASSFNIQGNTIYF - TRBJ1-3 TRBV11-2 -
TGCGCCAGCAGCATCGGGACTAGGACCAAAAACATTCAGTACTTC CASSIGTRTKNIQYF TRBD2 TRBJ2-4 TRBV5-1 -
TGTGCCAGCAGCCATGCCGGACAGGGACTCGCACCCCTCCACTTT CASSHAGQGLAPLHF TRBD1 TRBJ1-6 TRBV11-1 -
TGTGCCAGCAGCGCGGGCCCAGGGGCGAACACTGAAGCTTTCTTT CASSAGPGANTEAFF - TRBJ1-1 TRBV9 -
TGTGCCAGCAGCATGGGACAGTTCTACGAGCAGTACTTC CASSMGQFYEQYF TRBD1 TRBJ2-7 TRBV7-8 -
TGTGCCAGCAGTGAAGCGCTTACAGGGAGTTTCTACGAGCAGTACTTC CASSEALTGSFYEQYF - TRBJ2-7 TRBV6-1 -
TGTGCCAGCAGTCCCTCAAACAGGGTTTATAATTCACCCCTCCACTTT CASSPSNRVYNSPLHF - TRBJ1-6 TRBV27 -
TGTGCCAGCTCACCCGATCTTGACAGAGGAGCTAACTATGGCTACACCTTC CASSPDLDRGANYGYTF - TRBJ1-2 TRBV18 -
TGCGCCAGCAGCCGGGACATTAGCACAGATACGCAGTATTTT CASSRDISTDTQYF - TRBJ2-3 TRBV5-1 -
TGTGCCAGCAGCTACCCACCCGGACAGGGGGCGAACCGAGGGGGACCTGGGGCCAACGTCCTGACTTTC CASSYPPGQGANRGGPGANVLTF TRBD1 TRBJ2-6 TRBV6-6 -
TGTGCCCCCTCTCCTGCAGGGGTGAACGGAAACACCATATATTTT CAPSPAGVNGNTIYF - TRBJ1-3 TRBV30 -
TGTGCCAGCAGCCATAAAGGGGGCAGAGCGTATGGCTACACCTTC CASSHKGGRAYGYTF TRBD1 TRBJ1-2 TRBV3-1/TRBV3-2 -
TGCAGTGCCGGGACATCGACTGAAGCTTTCTTT CSAGTSTEAFF - TRBJ1-1 TRBV20-1 once
TGCGCCAGCAGCTTGGGAGGGGGCGGAGGGAACAATGAGCAGTTCTTC CASSLGGGGGNNEQFF - TRBJ2-1 TRBV5-1 -
TGTGCCACCAGCAGGGACAGAACCGACACTGAAGCTTTCTTT CATSRDRTDTEAFF - TRBJ1-1 TRBV15 -
TGTGCCAGCCTGTTGCGGGGGATGACTGAAGCTTTCTTT CASLLRGMTEAFF - TRBJ1-1 TRBV2 -
TGTGCCAGCAGCTTGGATTACGAGGGCTTCTCAATGGTGAACTATGGCTACACCTTC CASSLDYEGFSMVNYGYTF - TRBJ1-2 TRBV5-5 -
TGTGCCAGCACCTTCCTAGACAGGGTGGATACGCAGTATTTT CASTFLDRVDTQYF TRBD1 TRBJ2-3 TRBV3-1/TRBV3-2 -
TGTGCCAGCAGCCGACAGGGTTCGTACGAGCAGTACTTC CASSRQGSYEQYF TRBD1 TRBJ2-7 TRBV14 -
TGTGCCTGGAGTGTCGGACAGGTTGGGGAGCAGTACTTC CAWSVGQVGEQYF TRBD1 TRBJ2-7 TRBV30 once
TGTGCCAGCACCCTACAGGGCACTGAAGCTTTCTTT CASTLQGTEAFF - TRBJ1-1 TRBV28 -
TGCGCCAGCTTCTCCAACCGGGACAATCTTCAGTTCTTC CASFSNRDNLQFF - TRBJ2-1 TRBV4-1 -
TGTGCCAGTAGTAGAGGCCTGGCCGGAGGAGAGTCCTACAATGAGCAGTTCTTC CASSRGLAGGESYNEQFF - TRBJ2-1 TRBV19 -
TGCGCCAGCAGCTTAACTAGCGGGGGGCTATACAATGAGCAGTTCTTC CASSLTSGGLYNEQFF TRBD2 TRBJ2-1 TRBV5-1 -
TGTGCCAGCAGTTACACTCCTGCTCTCCGACAGGGGGCCGGGGAGCTGTTTTTT CASSYTPALRQGAGELFF TRBD1 TRBJ2-2 TRBV27 -
TGTGCCAGCAGCTTGTGGTTTGGGGCCCCGCAGGGGGAGACCCAGTACTTC CASSLWFGAPQGETQYF - TRBJ2-5 TRBV5-5 -
TGTGCCACCAGTGAGTCGACAGGGGGCGGTGGCTACACCTTC CATSESTGGGGYTF TRBD1 TRBJ1-2 TRBV24-1 -
TGTGCCAGCAGTCCTACCGGGACAGTTCGTAACTATGGCTACACCTTC CASSPTGTVRNYGYTF TRBD1 TRBJ1-2 TRBV28 few
TGTGCCAGCAGCCAAGGAGGAGACAGGGGGCTCACTGAAGCTTTCTTT CASSQGGDRGLTEAFF TRBD1 TRBJ1-1 TRBV14 -
TGCGCCAGCAGCTTGGTGGCAGGGTCCGACTATGGCTACACCTTC CASSLVAGSDYGYTF - TRBJ1-2 TRBV5-1 -
TGTGCCAGTAGTATATGGAACAGGGGTGGATTAAGCTCTGGAAACACCATATATTTT CASSIWNRGGLSSGNTIYF TRBD1 TRBJ1-3 TRBV19 -
TGTGCCAGCAGCCCTTCAGGAGGGGTGCAGACGCAGTATTTT CASSPSGGVQTQYF - TRBJ2-3 TRBV7-3 -
TGTGCCAGTAGTAGGCCGACAGAGAACACTGAAGCTTTCTTT CASSRPTENTEAFF - TRBJ1-1 TRBV19 -
TGCGCCAGCAGCTTGGATCAGGGGGGCTACGAGCAGTACTTC CASSLDQGGYEQYF - TRBJ2-7 TRBV5-1 -
TGTGCCAGCAGCCAAGGACTAGCGAAGAACACCGGGGAGCTGTTTTTT CASSQGLAKNTGELFF TRBD2 TRBJ2-2 TRBV3-1/TRBV3-2 -
TGCAGCGTGATCCGGGGATCCTACGAGCAGTACTTC CSVIRGSYEQYF - TRBJ2-7 TRBV29-1 -
TGTGCCAGCAGCTTACCAGGGGTGGGAGAGACCCAGTACTTC CASSLPGVGETQYF - TRBJ2-5 TRBV5-6 -
TGTGCCAGCAGTCAACAGGGGATCGAATCGGGCTACACCTTC CASSQQGIESGYTF TRBD1 TRBJ1-2 TRBV6-5 few
TGTGCCAGCAGCCCGAGGGGGTCCTACTCTGGAAACACCATATATTTT CASSPRGSYSGNTIYF - TRBJ1-3 TRBV7-6 -
TGTGCCAGCAGTGAGCAGGCACGAAACACCGGGGAGCTGTTTTTT CASSEQARNTGELFF - TRBJ2-2 TRBV6-1 -
TGTGCCAGCTCCCAGGGACTTCAAGATTCACCCCTCCACTTT CASSQGLQDSPLHF - TRBJ1-6 TRBV18 -